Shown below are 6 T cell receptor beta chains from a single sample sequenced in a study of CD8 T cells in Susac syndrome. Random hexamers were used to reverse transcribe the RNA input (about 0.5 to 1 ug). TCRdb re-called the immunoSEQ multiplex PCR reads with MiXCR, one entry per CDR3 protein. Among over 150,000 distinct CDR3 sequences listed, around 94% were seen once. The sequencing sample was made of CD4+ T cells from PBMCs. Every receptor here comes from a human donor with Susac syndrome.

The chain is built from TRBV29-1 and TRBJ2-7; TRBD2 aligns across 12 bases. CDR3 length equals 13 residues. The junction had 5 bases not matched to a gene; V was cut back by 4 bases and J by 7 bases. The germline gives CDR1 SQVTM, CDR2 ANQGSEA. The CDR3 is CSVGLAGVGEQYF. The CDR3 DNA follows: TGCAGCGTTGGACTAGCGGGAGTGGGGGAGCAGTACTTC.

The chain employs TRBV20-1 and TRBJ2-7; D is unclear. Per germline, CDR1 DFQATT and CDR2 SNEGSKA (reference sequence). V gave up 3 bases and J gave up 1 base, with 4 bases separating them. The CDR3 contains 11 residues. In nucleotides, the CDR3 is TGCAGTGCTAGCAAATCCTACGAGCAGTACTTC. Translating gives CSASKSYEQYF.

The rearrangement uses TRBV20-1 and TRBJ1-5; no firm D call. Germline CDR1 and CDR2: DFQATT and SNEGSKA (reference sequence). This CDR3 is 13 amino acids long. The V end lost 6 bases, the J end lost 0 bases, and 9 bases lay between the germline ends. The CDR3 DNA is TGCAGTGCACGTAGGGATAGCAATCAGCCCCAGCATTTT. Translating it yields CSARRDSNQPQHF.

The CDR3 DNA reads TGTGCCAGCAGTTATCTCTCGTGGGGTCAGCCCCAGCATTTT. It specifies CASSYLSWGQPQHF. V gene TRBV6-2 or TRBV6-3 combines with J gene TRBJ1-5; unclear D gene. V gave up 3 bases and J gave up 6 bases, with 12 bases separating them. The germline CDR1 and CDR2 sequences are MNHEY and SVGEGT. The CDR3 covers 14 residues.

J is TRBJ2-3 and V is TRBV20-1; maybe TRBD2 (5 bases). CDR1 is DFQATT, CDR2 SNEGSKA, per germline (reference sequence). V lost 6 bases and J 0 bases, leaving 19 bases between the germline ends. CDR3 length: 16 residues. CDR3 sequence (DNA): TGCAGTGCCGCGACGCCGAGCGGTAGAAGCACAGATACGCAGTATTTT. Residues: CSAATPSGRSTDTQYF.

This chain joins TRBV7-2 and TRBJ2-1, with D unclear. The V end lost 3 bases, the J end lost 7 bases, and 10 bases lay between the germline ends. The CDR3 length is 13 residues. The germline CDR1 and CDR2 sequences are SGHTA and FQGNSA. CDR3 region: CASSFTLQNEQFF. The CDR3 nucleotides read TGTGCCAGCAGCTTCACTTTACAGAATGAGCAGTTCTTC. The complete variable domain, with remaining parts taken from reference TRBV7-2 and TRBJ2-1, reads GAGVSQSPSNKVTEKGKDVELRCDPISGHTALYWYRQSLGQGLEFLIYFQGNSAPDKSGLPSDRFSAERTGGSVSTLTIQRTQQEDSAVYLCASSFTLQNEQFFGPGTRLTVL.